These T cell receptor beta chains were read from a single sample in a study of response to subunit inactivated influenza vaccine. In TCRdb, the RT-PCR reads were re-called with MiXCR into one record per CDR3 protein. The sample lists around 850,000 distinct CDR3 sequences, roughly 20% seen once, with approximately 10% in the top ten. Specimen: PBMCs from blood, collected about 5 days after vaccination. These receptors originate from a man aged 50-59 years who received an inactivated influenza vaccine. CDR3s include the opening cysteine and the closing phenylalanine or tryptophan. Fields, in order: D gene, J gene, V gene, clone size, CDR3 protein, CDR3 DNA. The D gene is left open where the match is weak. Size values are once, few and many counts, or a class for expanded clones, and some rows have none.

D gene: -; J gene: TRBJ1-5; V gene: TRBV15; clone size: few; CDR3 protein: CATSALTGNQPQHF; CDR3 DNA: TGTGCCACCAGCGCCCTTACAGGGAATCAGCCCCAGCATTTT
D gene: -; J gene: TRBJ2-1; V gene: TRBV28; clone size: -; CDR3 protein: CASSTPLLASNYNEQFF; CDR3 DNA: TGTGCCAGCAGTACCCCTCTCCTAGCGTCCAATTACAATGAGCAGTTCTTC
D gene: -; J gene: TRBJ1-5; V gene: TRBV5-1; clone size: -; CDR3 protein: CASRGGSAGDQPQHF; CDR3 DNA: TGCGCCAGCAGAGGAGGGAGCGCCGGTGATCAGCCCCAGCATTTT
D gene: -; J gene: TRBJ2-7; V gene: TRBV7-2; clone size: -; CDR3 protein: CASTGGGQYEQYF; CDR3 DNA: TGTGCCAGCACCGGGGGCGGGCAATACGAGCAGTACTTC
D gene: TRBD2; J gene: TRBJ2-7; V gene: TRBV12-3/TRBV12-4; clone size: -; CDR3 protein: CASSLVVTSGEGYEQYF; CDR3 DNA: TGTGCCAGCAGTTTAGTCGTGACTAGCGGGGAGGGATACGAGCAGTACTTC
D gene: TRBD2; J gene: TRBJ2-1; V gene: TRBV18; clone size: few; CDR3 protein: CASSPTSGRAGNEQFF; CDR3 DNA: TGTGCCAGCTCACCCACTAGCGGGAGGGCCGGCAATGAGCAGTTCTTC
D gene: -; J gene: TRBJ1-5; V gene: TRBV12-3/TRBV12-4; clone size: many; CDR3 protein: CASSSNSAINQPQHF; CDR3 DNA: TGTGCCAGCAGTTCGAACAGTGCTATCAATCAGCCCCAGCATTTT
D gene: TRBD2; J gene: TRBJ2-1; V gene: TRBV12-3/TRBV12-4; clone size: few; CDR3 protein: CASCIAGNNEQFF; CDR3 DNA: TGTGCCAGTTGCATAGCGGGGAACAATGAGCAGTTCTTC
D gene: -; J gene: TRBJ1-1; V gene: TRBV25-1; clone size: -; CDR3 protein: CASSELGDWGNTEAFF; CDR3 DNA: TGTGCCAGCAGTGAATTGGGGGATTGGGGGAACACTGAAGCTTTCTTT
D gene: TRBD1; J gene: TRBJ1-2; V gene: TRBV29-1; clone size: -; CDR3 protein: CSVRTGSLSYGYTF; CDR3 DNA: TGCAGCGTGAGGACAGGATCGTTGAGTTATGGCTACACCTTC
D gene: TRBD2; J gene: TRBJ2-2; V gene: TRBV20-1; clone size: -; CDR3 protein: CSARSGSYTGELFF; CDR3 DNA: TGCAGTGCCCGTAGCGGGAGTTACACCGGGGAGCTGTTTTTT
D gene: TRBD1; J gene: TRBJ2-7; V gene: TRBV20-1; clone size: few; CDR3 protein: CSARTGGANEQYF; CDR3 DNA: TGCAGTGCCCGGACAGGGGGGGCCAACGAGCAGTACTTC
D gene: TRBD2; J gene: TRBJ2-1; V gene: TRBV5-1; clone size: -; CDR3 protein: CASSYPGLAGGSSYNEQFF; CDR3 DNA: TGCGCCAGCAGCTACCCGGGACTAGCGGGGGGTAGCTCCTACAATGAGCAGTTCTTC
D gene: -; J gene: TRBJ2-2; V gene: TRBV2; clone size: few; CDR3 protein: CASRLRDLTLGELFF; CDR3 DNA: TGTGCCAGCAGGCTACGGGACCTTACACTCGGGGAGCTGTTTTTT
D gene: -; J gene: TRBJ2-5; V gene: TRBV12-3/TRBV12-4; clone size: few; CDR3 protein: CASSLALGGATQETQYF; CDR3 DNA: TGTGCCAGCAGTTTAGCGCTGGGGGGAGCTACCCAAGAGACCCAGTACTTC
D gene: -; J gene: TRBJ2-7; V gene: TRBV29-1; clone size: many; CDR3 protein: CSVEEQGRSYEQYF; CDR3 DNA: TGCAGCGTTGAAGAGCAGGGGCGTTCCTACGAGCAGTACTTC
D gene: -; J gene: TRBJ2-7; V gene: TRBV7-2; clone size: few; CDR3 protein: CASSLALFQQYF; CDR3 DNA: TGTGCCAGCAGCTTAGCTTTGTTCCAGCAGTACTTC
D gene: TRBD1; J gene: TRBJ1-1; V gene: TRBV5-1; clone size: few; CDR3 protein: CASSRDRAEMNTEAFF; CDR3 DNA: TGCGCCTCGTCCCGGGACAGGGCGGAGATGAACACTGAAGCTTTCTTT
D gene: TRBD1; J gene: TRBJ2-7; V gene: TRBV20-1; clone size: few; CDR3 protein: CSARRGTGVSYEQYF; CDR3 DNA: TGCAGTGCTAGGAGGGGGACAGGGGTCTCCTACGAGCAGTACTTC
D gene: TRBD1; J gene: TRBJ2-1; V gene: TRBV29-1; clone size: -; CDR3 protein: CSVAYGTGVILEQFF; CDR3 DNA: TGCAGCGTTGCTTACGGGACAGGGGTCATCCTAGAGCAGTTCTTC
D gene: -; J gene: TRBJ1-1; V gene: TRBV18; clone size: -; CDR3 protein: CASSLPGPANTEAFF; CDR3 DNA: TGTGCCAGCTCACTGCCGGGACCGGCCAACACTGAAGCTTTCTTT
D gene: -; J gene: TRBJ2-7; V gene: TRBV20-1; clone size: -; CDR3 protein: CSAHTGPGRSEQYF; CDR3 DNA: TGCAGTGCTCATACGGGGCCAGGGCGGTCCGAGCAGTACTTC
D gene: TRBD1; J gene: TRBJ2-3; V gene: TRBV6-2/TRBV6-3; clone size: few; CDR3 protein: CASSPGTGGGGTQYF; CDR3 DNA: TGTGCCAGCAGCCCCGGGACAGGGGGCGGCGGGACGCAGTATTTT
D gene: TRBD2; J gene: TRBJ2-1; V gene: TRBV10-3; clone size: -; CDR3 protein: CAISEPRSGDEQFF; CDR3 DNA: TGTGCCATCAGTGAGCCCCGCAGCGGGGATGAGCAGTTCTTC
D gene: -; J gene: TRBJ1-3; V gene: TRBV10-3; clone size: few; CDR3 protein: CAIRPDTSSGNTIYF; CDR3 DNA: TGTGCCATCAGACCAGATACGAGCTCTGGAAACACCATATATTTT
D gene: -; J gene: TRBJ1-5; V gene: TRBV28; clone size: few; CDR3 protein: CASNKVNQPQHF; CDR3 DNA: TGTGCCAGCAACAAGGTCAATCAGCCCCAGCATTTT
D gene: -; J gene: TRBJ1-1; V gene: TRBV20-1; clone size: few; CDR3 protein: CSARGTEAFF; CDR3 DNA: TGCAGTGCTAGGGGGACTGAAGCTTTCTTT
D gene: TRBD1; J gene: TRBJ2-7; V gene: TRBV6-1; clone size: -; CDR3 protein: CASSEWTGGNYEQYF; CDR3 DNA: TGTGCCAGCAGTGAATGGACAGGGGGGAACTACGAGCAGTACTTC
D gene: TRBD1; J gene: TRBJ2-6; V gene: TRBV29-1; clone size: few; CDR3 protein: CSVFGQGVSGANVLTF; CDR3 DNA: TGCAGCGTCTTCGGACAGGGGGTTTCAGGGGCCAACGTCCTGACTTTC
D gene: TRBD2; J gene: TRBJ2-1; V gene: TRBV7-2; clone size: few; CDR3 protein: CASSRGTSGFYNEQFF; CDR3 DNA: TGTGCCAGCAGCCGAGGGACTAGCGGGTTTTACAATGAGCAGTTCTTC
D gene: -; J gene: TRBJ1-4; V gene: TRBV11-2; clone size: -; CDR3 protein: CASRPIAGTTNEKLFF; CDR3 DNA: TGTGCCAGCAGACCTATCGCGGGGACCACTAATGAAAAACTGTTTTTT
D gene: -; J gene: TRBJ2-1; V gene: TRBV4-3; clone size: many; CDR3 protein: CASSQDWTDNYNEQFF; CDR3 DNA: TGCGCCAGCAGCCAAGATTGGACTGACAACTACAATGAGCAGTTCTTC
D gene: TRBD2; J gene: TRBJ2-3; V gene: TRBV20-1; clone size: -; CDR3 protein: CSANYGLAHTDTQYF; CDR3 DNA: TGCAGTGCTAATTACGGACTAGCGCACACAGATACGCAGTATTTT
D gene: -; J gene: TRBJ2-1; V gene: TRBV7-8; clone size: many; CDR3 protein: CASSSEQLSTYNEQFF; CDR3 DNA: TGTGCCAGCAGCTCAGAGCAACTATCAACCTACAATGAGCAGTTCTTC
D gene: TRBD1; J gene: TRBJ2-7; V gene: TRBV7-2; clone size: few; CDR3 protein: CASSSDRVRSYEQYF; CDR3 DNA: TGTGCCAGCAGCTCGGACAGGGTACGCTCCTACGAGCAGTACTTC
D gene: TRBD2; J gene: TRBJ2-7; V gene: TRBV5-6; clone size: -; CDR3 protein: CASSQRLAGVSEQYF; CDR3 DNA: TGTGCCAGCAGCCAGAGACTAGCGGGAGTCTCCGAGCAGTACTTC
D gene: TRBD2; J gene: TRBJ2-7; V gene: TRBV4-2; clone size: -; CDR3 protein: CASSQDGSGVSYEQYF; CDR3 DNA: TGTGCCAGCAGCCAAGATGGTAGCGGGGTCTCCTACGAGCAGTACTTC
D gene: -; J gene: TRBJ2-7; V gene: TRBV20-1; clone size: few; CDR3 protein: CSALGTYEQYF; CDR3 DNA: TGCAGTGCCTTAGGGACCTACGAGCAGTACTTC
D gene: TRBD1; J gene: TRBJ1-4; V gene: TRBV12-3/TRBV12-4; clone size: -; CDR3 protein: CASRGHRGRLFF; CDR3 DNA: TGTGCCAGCAGGGGTCACAGGGGTAGACTGTTTTTT
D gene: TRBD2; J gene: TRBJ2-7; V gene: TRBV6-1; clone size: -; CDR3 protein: CASSPSGALSEQYF; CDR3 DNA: TGTGCCAGCAGTCCTAGCGGGGCGCTATCCGAGCAGTACTTC
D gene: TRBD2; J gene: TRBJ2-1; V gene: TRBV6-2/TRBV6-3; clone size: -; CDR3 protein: CASSLAGGFGLNEQFF; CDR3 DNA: TGTGCCAGCAGTTTAGCGGGCGGATTCGGGTTGAATGAGCAGTTCTTC
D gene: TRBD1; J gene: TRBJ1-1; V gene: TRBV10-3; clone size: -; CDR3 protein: CAIRQGSDTEAFF; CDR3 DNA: TGTGCCATAAGACAGGGTTCAGACACTGAAGCTTTCTTT
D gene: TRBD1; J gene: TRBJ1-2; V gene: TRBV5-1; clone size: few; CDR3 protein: CASSWGQGTPYGYTF; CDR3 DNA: TGCGCCAGCAGCTGGGGACAGGGGACGCCCTATGGCTACACCTTC